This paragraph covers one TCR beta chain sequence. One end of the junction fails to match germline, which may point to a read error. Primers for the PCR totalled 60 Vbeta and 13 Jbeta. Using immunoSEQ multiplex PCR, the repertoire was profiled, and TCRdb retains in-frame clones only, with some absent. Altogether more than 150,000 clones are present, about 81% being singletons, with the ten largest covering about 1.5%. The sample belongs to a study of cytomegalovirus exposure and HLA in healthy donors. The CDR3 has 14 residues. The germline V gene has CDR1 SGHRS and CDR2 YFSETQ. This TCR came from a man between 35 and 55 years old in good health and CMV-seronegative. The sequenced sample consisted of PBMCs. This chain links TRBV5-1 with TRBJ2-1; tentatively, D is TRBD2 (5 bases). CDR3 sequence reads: CASSLGRGSDEQFF. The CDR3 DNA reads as TGCGCCAGCAGTTTGGGTCGGGGTTCCGATGAGCAGTTCTTC.